The 9 T cell receptor beta chains given below trace back to one sample, sequenced in a study of blood T cells in healthy people across ages. Alongside a J-beta primer mix, a sample-barcoded 5' primer served in a second PCR lasting 7 to 11 cycles. Using its own MiXCR run on the 5' RACE reads, TCRdb lists one record per CDR3 protein. The sample holds around 990,000 distinct CDR3 sequences; around 25% are singletons and the top ten take around 0.75%. The sample also formed part of further work on T cells of mothers and their children.

The source material was blood. The receptors originated from a girl aged 2-10 years in good health.

The chain recombines TRBV7-9 with TRBJ2-7, with 7 bases fitting TRBD1. This CDR3 spans 13 amino acids. V lost 7 bases and J lost 2; bases outside the gene matches: 5. Germline CDR1 SEHNR, CDR2 FQNEAQ (reference sequence). The CDR3 DNA follows: TGTGCCAGCAAAGCAGGGGGTGCCTACGAGCAGTACTTC. Protein: CASKAGGAYEQYF.

This chain links TRBV15 with TRBJ2-5; tentative D call: TRBD2 (6 bases). The J call could be wrong; TRBJ2-7 is a better fit for the DNA end. The germline V gene encodes CDR1 LNHNV and CDR2 YYDKDF (reference sequence). The CDR3 runs to 12 residues. The DNA of the CDR3 is TGTGCCACCAGCCCGGACGGGGGCGAGCAGTACTTC. Translation gives CATSPDGGEQYF.

The table lists this clonotype with a few counts. This chain uses TRBV4-3 with TRBJ1-3; D remains ambiguous. Germline V lookup: CDR1 LGHNA, CDR2 YSLEER. V lost 1 base and J 2 bases, leaving 3 bases between the germline ends. The CDR3 runs to 13 residues. The CDR3 reads CASSQVAGNTIYF. The CDR3 nucleotides are TGCGCCAGCAGCCAAGTGGCTGGAAACACCATATATTTT.

The V call is TRBV2, the J call TRBJ2-5; possibly TRBD2 for D (5 bases). The CDR3 is 15 residues long. CDR1 and CDR2 from the germline V gene are SNHLY and FYNNEI. Trimming pared 3 bases from V and 0 bases from J, leaving 11 bases between. The CDR3 reads CASSEERNYQETQYF. CDR3 coding DNA: TGTGCCAGCAGTGAGGAGCGGAACTACCAAGAGACCCAGTACTTC.

V usage is TRBV29-1 and J usage is TRBJ2-1; 8 nucleotides align to TRBD2. The trim removed 2 bases at V and 3 bases at J, leaving 3 bases unmatched. The V gene's germline CDR1 is SQVTM and CDR2 ANQGSEA. The CDR3 sequence is 14 residues long. Written as DNA, the CDR3 is TGCAGCGTTGAACAGCGGGAGTACTACAATGAGCAGTTCTTC. The encoded protein is CSVEQREYYNEQFF.

This clonotype showed up just a few times. This chain uses TRBV7-3 with TRBJ2-1, with TRBD1 matching 7 bases. V trimming: 2 bases; J trimming: 4 bases; junction bases outside the gene matches: 5. CDR1 is SGHTA and CDR2 is FQGTGA in the germline V gene. The CDR3 runs to 15 residues. The DNA of the CDR3 is TGTGCCAGCAGCTTATCGGGACAGTCATACAATGAGCAGTTCTTC. As protein: CASSLSGQSYNEQFF.

V usage is TRBV7-9 and J usage is TRBJ2-5; the D is unclear. CDR3 length equals 13 residues. CDR1 is SEHNR, CDR2 FQNEAQ, per germline (reference sequence). Trimming stripped 5 bases from V and 0 bases from J, with 7 bases between. CDR3 nucleotides: TGTGCCAGCAGCCCTTATAACCAAGAGACCCAGTACTTC. Translation: CASSPYNQETQYF.

This clonotype was seen a handful of times. The V and J genes are TRBV5-1 and TRBJ2-1, with D hard to call. Germline loops: CDR1 SGHRS, CDR2 YFSETQ. Trimming took 2 bases from V and 2 from J, leaving 11 bases between them. This CDR3 is 15 amino acids long. CDR3 nucleotide sequence: TGCGCCAGCAGCTTCTCTGGCACCACCTACAATGAGCAGTTCTTC. Translation gives CASSFSGTTYNEQFF.

The rearrangement joins TRBV12-3 or TRBV12-4 to TRBJ2-1, with no clear D. The CDR3 is 14 amino acids. The V and J ends lost 4 bases and 1 base respectively, with 8 bases between them. DNA of the CDR3: TGTGCCAGCAGTTCCTCTCTATCCTACAATGAGCAGTTCTTC. Residues: CASSSSLSYNEQFF.